The 32 T cell receptor beta chains reported below all come from one sample, sequenced in a study of TIL therapy for anti-PD-1-resistant metastatic lung cancer. The libraries were made with immunoSEQ v3. Here immunoSEQ multiplex PCR was the method, and the copy in TCRdb shows in-frame clones only, minus some. The sample holds approximately 50,000 clones, roughly 85% seen once. Stated time point: pre-treatment sample, taken before nivolumab and TIL therapy. The material sequenced was blood, taken at baseline. The origin of the receptors is a man between 65 and 79 years old with non-small cell lung cancer.

The chain uses TRBV18 and TRBJ2-5; the D gene is possibly TRBD1 (5 bases). CDR3 length: 15 residues. The V gene lost 3 bases and the J gene lost 5 bases, with 16 bases spanning the gap. CDR1 and CDR2 from the germline V gene are KGHSH and LQKENI. CDR3 residues: CASSPRTSRTETQYF. The CDR3 bases are TGTGCCAGCTCACCCCGGACATCTCGTACGGAGACCCAGTACTTC.

The CDR3 DNA follows: TGTGCCAGCGGGACAGGGTCCTACGAGCAGTACTTC. It codes for CASGTGSYEQYF. V is TRBV28 and J is TRBJ2-7, with TRBD1 identical over 9 bases. This CDR3 spans 12 amino acids. Looked up from germline, CDR1 is MDHEN and CDR2 is SYDVKM. V was pared by 8 bases and J by 1 base, with 0 bases of the junction left unmatched.

The chain is built from TRBV5-1 and TRBJ2-1; D not certain. Trimming removed 0 bases from V and 5 bases from J, with 15 bases in between. Per the germline V gene, CDR1 is SGHRS and CDR2 is YFSETQ. This CDR3 spans 16 amino acids. The CDR3 nucleotides read TGCGCCAGCAGCTTGGCCGGAGACTCCCCCAACAATGAGCAGTTCTTC. Translation gives CASSLAGDSPNNEQFF.

This clone was found once. CDR3: CASSFPGTGNYEQYF. In DNA form, the CDR3 reads TGTGCCAGCAGCTTCCCCGGGACAGGTAACTACGAGCAGTACTTC. The rearrangement joins TRBV5-4 to TRBJ2-7, with 8 bases matching TRBD1. V lost 2 bases to trimming and J lost 3 bases; unmatched junction nucleotides: 7. This CDR3 comprises 15 residues. Germline CDR1 is SGHNT and CDR2 is YYREEE (reference sequence).

This sequence joins TRBV5-1 and TRBJ2-5, with 9 bases lining up with TRBD1. Trimming removed 3 bases from V and 4 bases from J; junction bases left unmatched: 4. CDR3 length equals 14 residues. From germline, CDR1 is SGHRS and CDR2 YFSETQ. CDR3 in amino acids: CASSSGTGRETQYF. CDR3 sequence (DNA): TGCGCCAGCAGCTCGGGGACAGGGAGAGAGACCCAGTACTTC.

This clone was observed a few times. The chain carries TRBV28 and TRBJ1-5; D is undetermined. The CDR3 consists of 11 residues. The V gene's germline CDR1 is MDHEN and CDR2 SYDVKM. V was clipped by 5 bases and J by 5 bases, with 4 bases between them. DNA for the CDR3: TGTGCCAGCAGTAAATATCAGCCCCAGCATTTT. Its translation: CASSKYQPQHF.

The chain joins TRBV5-8 to TRBJ2-1; 13 bases agree with TRBD2. Germline CDR1 and CDR2: SGHTS and YDEGEE. With V trimmed by 7 bases and J by 0 bases, 4 bases remained unmatched. The CDR3 is 16 amino acids. CDR3 residues: CASGLAGVSSYNEQFF. The DNA of the CDR3 is TGTGCCAGCGGACTAGCGGGAGTCAGCTCCTACAATGAGCAGTTCTTC.

V gene TRBV5-6 combines with J gene TRBJ2-2; TRBD1 agrees at 7 bases. The CDR3 extends over 15 amino acids. Trimming at V came to 0 bases and at J to 3 bases, leaving 2 bases not matched to a gene. CDR1 is SGHDT and CDR2 is YYEEEE in the germline V gene. The CDR3 DNA sequence: TGTGCCAGCAGCTTGGGTGACAGGGACACCGGGGAGCTGTTTTTT. This sequence encodes CASSLGDRDTGELFF.

The genes are TRBV6-5 and TRBJ1-2; 7 bases line up with TRBD1. There are 13 residues in the CDR3. The V gene end was trimmed by 5 bases and the J gene end by 3 bases; junction bases not matched to a gene: 3. CDR1 and CDR2 (germline): MNHEY, SVGAGI. The CDR3 nucleotides are TGTGCCAGCAGTGAAGACAGGGACTATGGCTACACCTTC. This encodes CASSEDRDYGYTF.

The table lists this clone with a few counts. This chain uses TRBV28 with TRBJ1-2; D gene ambiguous. Per the germline V gene, CDR1 is MDHEN and CDR2 is SYDVKM. The V and J ends lost 3 bases and 8 bases respectively, with 10 bases between them. The CDR3 covers 12 residues. CDR3 sequence (DNA): TGTGCCAGCAGTTTCCGCGCTTCGGGCTACACCTTC. It encodes CASSFRASGYTF.

The rearrangement uses TRBV29-1 and TRBJ2-2, with D possibly being TRBD2 (6 bases). Germline CDR1 is SQVTM and CDR2 is ANQGSEA. The CDR3 is 14 residues long. V was pared by 5 bases and J by 1 base, with 11 bases between. CDR3 in amino acids: CSVLSGWNTGELFF. In DNA form, the CDR3 reads TGCAGCGTTTTAAGCGGGTGGAACACCGGGGAGCTGTTTTTT.

The chain combines TRBV5-1 with TRBJ2-3, with no clear D. Germline lookup yields CDR1 SGHRS and CDR2 YFSETQ. V lost 5 bases, J lost 0 bases, and 10 bases lay in between. The CDR3 is 14 residues long. The CDR3 loop reads CASSSYFSTDTQYF. The DNA of the CDR3 is TGCGCCAGCAGTTCCTATTTCAGCACAGATACGCAGTATTTT.

This clone was seen only a few times. The V and J genes are TRBV2 and TRBJ1-5; no reliable D call. From germline, CDR1 is SNHLY and CDR2 FYNNEI. The CDR3 is 13 residues long. V lost 4 bases and J 1 base, leaving 5 bases between the germline ends. The CDR3 region is CASSVQSNQPQHF. CDR3 nucleotides: TGTGCCAGCAGTGTCCAGAGCAATCAGCCCCAGCATTTT.

The gene calls are TRBV27 and TRBJ1-5, with 7 bases fitting TRBD1. This CDR3 has 16 residues. V lost 0 bases and J lost 0; bases outside the gene matches: 2. Germline V lookup: CDR1 MNHEY, CDR2 SMNVEV (reference sequence). The CDR3 DNA follows: TGTGCCAGCAGTTTATCGGGACAGTTTAGCAATCAGCCCCAGCATTTT. Its translation: CASSLSGQFSNQPQHF.

The chain combines TRBV7-2 with TRBJ2-1; TRBD2 matches 8 bases. CDR3 length: 15 residues. Germline V gives CDR1 SGHTA, CDR2 FQGNSA. Losses at the gene ends were 6 bases for V and 4 bases for J; bases not matched to a gene: 8. CDR3 residues: CASSSTSGLYNEQFF. CDR3 in DNA: TGTGCCAGCAGTTCCACTAGCGGACTTTACAATGAGCAGTTCTTC.

In its sample, this clone was seen once. The V call is TRBV27, the J call TRBJ2-7; D is perhaps TRBD2 (6 bases). Germline loops: CDR1 MNHEY, CDR2 SMNVEV (reference sequence). V was shortened by 6 bases and J by 2 bases, with 17 bases between the two germline ends. The CDR3 is 15 amino acids. In DNA, the CDR3 is TGTGCCAGCAGGTTGGTCGGTCTAGCGACCTACGAGCAGTACTTC. This encodes CASRLVGLATYEQYF.

The chain has TRBV29-1 and TRBJ2-1; TRBD2 matches at 8 bases. The CDR3 runs 14 residues. The trim removed 4 bases at V and 0 bases at J, leaving 2 bases unmatched. CDR1 is SQVTM, CDR2 ANQGSEA, per germline. The CDR3 coding sequence is TGCAGCGTTGGGGGACTAGTCTCCTACAATGAGCAGTTCTTC. It is translated as CSVGGLVSYNEQFF.

This clone was counted a few times. J is TRBJ2-7 and V is TRBV6-5, with D tentatively TRBD1 or TRBD2 (5 bases each). The CDR3 has 14 residues. V was clipped by 6 bases and J by 0 bases, with 12 bases between them. CDR1 and CDR2 (germline): MNHEY, SVGAGI. This CDR3 is CASSPEGTSYEQYF. The CDR3 DNA reads as TGTGCCAGCAGCCCAGAGGGGACCTCCTACGAGCAGTACTTC.

The gene calls are TRBV2 and TRBJ2-4; 9 nucleotides align to TRBD1. V lost 4 bases to trimming and J lost 6 bases; unmatched junction nucleotides: 10. Germline-derived CDR1 and CDR2 are SNHLY and FYNNEI. The CDR3 is made up of 16 amino acids. CDR3 residues: CASSALRQGERNIQYF. The DNA for the CDR3 is TGTGCCAGCAGTGCCCTAAGACAGGGGGAGAGAAACATTCAGTACTTC.

V gene TRBV7-6 combines with J gene TRBJ2-5; D might be TRBD2 (5 bases). In germline, CDR1 is SGHVS, CDR2 FNYEAQ. This CDR3 contains 16 residues. V was cut by 5 bases and J by 9 bases, with 25 bases left in between. The CDR3 sequence: CASSPGLSSGRGPQYF. CDR3 coding DNA: TGTGCCAGCAGCCCCGGCCTATCCAGCGGTCGTGGGCCCCAGTACTTC.

The V call is TRBV28, the J call TRBJ2-7, with 10 bases that match TRBD2. Germline values: CDR1 MDHEN, CDR2 SYDVKM. Unmatched junction bases numbered 9, after V lost 3 bases and J lost 4 bases. CDR3 length: 16 amino acids. For the CDR3, the DNA is TGTGCCAGCAGTTTGGGGCTCGGGACTAGCGATTACGAGCAGTACTTC. Encoded protein: CASSLGLGTSDYEQYF.

The rearrangement uses TRBV6-5 and TRBJ2-7; no clear D gene. This CDR3 comprises 12 residues. Germline loops: CDR1 MNHEY, CDR2 SVGAGI. Trimming left V 1 base short and J 4 bases short, with 5 bases between. CDR3 protein: CASSYLRYEQYF. The CDR3 nucleotides read TGTGCCAGCAGTTACTTAAGATACGAGCAGTACTTC.

The rearrangement uses TRBV7-3 and TRBJ2-1, with 10 bases matching TRBD2. CDR1 is SGHTA, CDR2 FQGTGA, per germline. The CDR3 extends over 16 amino acids. V shed 6 bases and J 8 bases; nucleotides not matched to a gene: 13. The CDR3 bases are TGTGCCAGCAGTCCCCACCGAGCGGGAGGGTCAGATGAGCAGTTCTTC. It codes for CASSPHRAGGSDEQFF.

This clone came up a few times. The chain joins TRBV5-1 to TRBJ2-1; a weak D match, TRBD2 (5 bases). The CDR3 covers 14 residues. Germline V gene lookup returns CDR1 SGHRS and CDR2 YFSETQ. V lost 4 bases to trimming and J lost 2 bases, with 10 bases between them. The chain's CDR3 is CASSIDGTYNEQFF. The CDR3 region has the DNA TGCGCCAGCAGCATTGACGGGACCTACAATGAGCAGTTCTTC.

The V gene is TRBV27, the J gene TRBJ2-7; possibly TRBD1 or TRBD2 for D (5 bases each). CDR3 size: 15 residues. The germline gives CDR1 MNHEY, CDR2 SMNVEV (reference sequence). The V end was cut by 1 base, the J end by 2 bases, with 12 bases between. This CDR3 is CASSLFRGAPYEQYF. DNA for the CDR3: TGTGCCAGCAGTTTATTCCGAGGGGCTCCCTACGAGCAGTACTTC.

This rearrangement joins TRBV14 to TRBJ1-4; D is possibly TRBD1 (6 bases). Germline V lookup: CDR1 SGHDN, CDR2 FVKESK. V was clipped by 1 base and J by 4 bases, with 10 bases between them. CDR3 length equals 15 residues. The CDR3 nucleotides are TGTGCCAGCAGCCAAGCGGGACAACATAATGAAAAACTGTTTTTT. It codes for CASSQAGQHNEKLFF.

In its sample, this clone was seen once. CDR3 in DNA: TGTGCCGTACACGGGACAAACTACGAGCAGTACTTC. Translating it yields CAVHGTNYEQYF. The chain uses TRBV30 and TRBJ2-7; a possible D gene is TRBD1 (6 bases). The V gene lost 8 bases and the J gene lost 3 bases, with 14 bases spanning the gap. Per the germline V gene, CDR1 is GTSNPN and CDR2 is SVGIG (reference sequence). This CDR3 has 12 amino acids.

The V and J genes are TRBV9 and TRBJ2-1; TRBD2 agrees at 13 bases. The CDR3 is 16 residues long. The V and J ends lost 4 bases and 0 bases, in that order; junction bases with no gene match: 1. Per germline, CDR1 SGDLS and CDR2 YYNGEE. The CDR3 nucleotides read TGTGCCAGCAGCCGACTAGCGGGAGGCTCCTACAATGAGCAGTTCTTC. It specifies CASSRLAGGSYNEQFF.

This clone was detected once. V is TRBV7-3 and J is TRBJ2-3; TRBD2 matches at 12 bases. Per germline, CDR1 SGHTA and CDR2 FQGTGA. CDR3 size: 15 residues. Trimming cost V 5 bases and J 7 bases; bases outside gene matches: 7. Here the CDR3 reads CASSPTSGSGNTQYF. In nucleotides, the CDR3 is TGTGCCAGCAGCCCGACTAGCGGGAGCGGGAATACGCAGTATTTT.

The rearrangement joins TRBV6-5 to TRBJ2-7; 7 bases are shared with TRBD2. The germline CDR1 and CDR2 sequences are MNHEY and SVGAGI. V gave up 2 bases and J gave up 2 bases; unmatched junction bases: 0. There are 13 residues in the CDR3. As DNA, the CDR3 is TGTGCCAGCAGTTACCGGGGGGCCTACGAGCAGTACTTC. It specifies CASSYRGAYEQYF.

V is TRBV5-1 and J is TRBJ2-5; D possibly corresponds to TRBD1 (5 bases). Germline V CDR1 and CDR2: SGHRS, YFSETQ. V was pared by 0 bases and J by 1 base, with 10 bases between. The length of the CDR3 is 15 residues. The CDR3 DNA reads TGCGCCAGCAGCTTGGGACAGAGAATCCAAGAGACCCAGTACTTC. It codes for CASSLGQRIQETQYF.

The genes are TRBV29-1 and TRBJ1-2; TRBD1 aligns across 10 bases. V lost 6 bases and J lost 3; bases outside the gene matches: 7. This CDR3 is 14 amino acids long. Germline-derived CDR1 and CDR2 are SQVTM and ANQGSEA. The CDR3 sequence is CSVGQGTYDYGYTF. CDR3 coding DNA: TGCAGCGTGGGACAGGGGACTTATGACTATGGCTACACCTTC.